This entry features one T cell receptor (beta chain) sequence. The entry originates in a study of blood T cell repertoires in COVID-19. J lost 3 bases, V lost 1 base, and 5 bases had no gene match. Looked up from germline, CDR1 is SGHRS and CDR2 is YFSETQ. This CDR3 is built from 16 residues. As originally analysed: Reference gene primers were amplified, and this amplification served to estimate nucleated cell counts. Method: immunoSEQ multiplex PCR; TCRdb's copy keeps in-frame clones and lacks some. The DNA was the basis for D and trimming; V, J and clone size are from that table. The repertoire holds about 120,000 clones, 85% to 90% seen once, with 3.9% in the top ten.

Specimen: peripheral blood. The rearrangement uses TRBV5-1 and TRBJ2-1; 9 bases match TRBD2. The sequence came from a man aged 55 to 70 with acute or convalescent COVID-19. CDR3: CASSLRASGVYNEQFF. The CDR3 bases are TGCGCCAGCAGCTTGCGGGCTAGCGGGGTCTACAATGAGCAGTTCTTC.